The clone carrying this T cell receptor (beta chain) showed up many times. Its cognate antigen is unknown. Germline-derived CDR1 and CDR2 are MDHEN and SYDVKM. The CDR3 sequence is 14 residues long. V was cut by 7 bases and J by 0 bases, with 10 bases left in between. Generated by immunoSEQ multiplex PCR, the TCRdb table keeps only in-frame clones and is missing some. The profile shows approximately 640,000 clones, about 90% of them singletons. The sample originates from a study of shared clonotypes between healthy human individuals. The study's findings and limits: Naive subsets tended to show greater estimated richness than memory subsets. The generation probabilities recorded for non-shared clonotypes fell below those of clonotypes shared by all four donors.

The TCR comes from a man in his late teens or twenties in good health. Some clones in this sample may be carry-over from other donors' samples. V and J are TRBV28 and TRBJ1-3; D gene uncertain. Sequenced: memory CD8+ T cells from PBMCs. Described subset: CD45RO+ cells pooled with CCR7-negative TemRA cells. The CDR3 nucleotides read TGTGCCAGCAATGAGGAAGCCTCTGGAAACACCATATATTTT. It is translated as CASNEEASGNTIYF. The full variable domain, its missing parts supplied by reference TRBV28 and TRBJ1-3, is DVKVTQSSRYLVKRTGEKVFLECVQDMDHENMFWYRQDPGLGLRLIYFSYDVKMKEKGDIPEGYSVSREKKERFSLILESASTNQTSMYLCASNEEASGNTIYFGEGSWLTVV.